This T cell receptor beta chain was captured in a study of T cell responses to AZD1222 COVID-19 vaccine. Produced via immunoSEQ multiplex PCR; TCRdb's table is partial and in-frame only. Among 20,000 or so clones listed, roughly 76% were seen once. V lost 6 bases, J lost 1 base, and 10 bases lay in between. The length of the CDR3 is 14 residues. From germline, CDR1 is LNHDA and CDR2 SQIVND (reference sequence). This specimen was peripheral blood, taken 28 days after the second AZD1222 dose. The receptor was isolated from an adult who received the AZD1222 COVID-19 vaccine. This chain joins TRBV19 and TRBJ1-5; D remains unclear. The CDR3 loop reads CASRIGWSNQPQHF. For the CDR3, the DNA is TGTGCCAGTAGAATTGGGTGGAGCAATCAGCCCCAGCATTTT.